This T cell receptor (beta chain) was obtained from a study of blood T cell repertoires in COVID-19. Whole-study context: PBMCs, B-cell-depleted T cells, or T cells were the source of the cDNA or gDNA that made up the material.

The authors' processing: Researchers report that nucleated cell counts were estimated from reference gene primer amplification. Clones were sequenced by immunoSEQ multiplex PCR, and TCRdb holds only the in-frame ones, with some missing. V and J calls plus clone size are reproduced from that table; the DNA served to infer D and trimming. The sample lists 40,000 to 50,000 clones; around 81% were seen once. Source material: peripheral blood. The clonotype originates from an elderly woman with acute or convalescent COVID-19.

CDR3 sequence reads: CAIRAGDTEAFF. The CDR3 DNA is TGTGCCATCAGGGCAGGGGACACTGAAGCTTTCTTT. V and J are TRBV10-3 and TRBJ1-1; a possible D gene is TRBD1 (6 bases). Germline lookup yields CDR1 ENHRY and CDR2 SYGVKD. The V and J ends lost 6 bases and 3 bases respectively, with 8 bases between them. The CDR3 totals 12 residues.